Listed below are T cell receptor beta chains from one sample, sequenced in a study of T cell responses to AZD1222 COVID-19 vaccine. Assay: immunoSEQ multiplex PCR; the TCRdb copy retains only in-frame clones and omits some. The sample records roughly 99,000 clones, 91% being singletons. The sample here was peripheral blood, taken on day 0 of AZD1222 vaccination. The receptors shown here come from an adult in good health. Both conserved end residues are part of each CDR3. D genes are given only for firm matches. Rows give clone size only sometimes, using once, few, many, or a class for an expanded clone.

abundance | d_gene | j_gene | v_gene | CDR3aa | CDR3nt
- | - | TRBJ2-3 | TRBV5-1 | CASSLGRADTDTQYF | TGCGCCAGCAGCTTGGGCAGGGCCGACACAGATACGCAGTATTTT
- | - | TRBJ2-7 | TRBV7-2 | CASSLDSGQPYEQYF | TGTGCCAGCAGCTTAGATTCGGGGCAGCCCTACGAGCAGTACTTC
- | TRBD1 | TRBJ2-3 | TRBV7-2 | CASSSPPGQGTTDTQYF | TGTGCCAGCAGCTCCCCACCGGGACAGGGTACCACAGATACGCAGTATTTT
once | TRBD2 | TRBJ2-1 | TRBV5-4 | CASSGTSLAGGHNEQFF | TGTGCCAGCAGCGGAACTTCCCTAGCGGGGGGGCACAATGAGCAGTTCTTC
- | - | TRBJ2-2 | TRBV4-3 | CASSRISGSGELFF | TGCGCCAGCAGTCGAATCAGCGGATCCGGGGAGCTGTTTTTT
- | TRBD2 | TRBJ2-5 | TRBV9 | CASSVVGTSTETQYF | TGTGCCAGCAGCGTAGTTGGGACTAGTACAGAGACCCAGTACTTC
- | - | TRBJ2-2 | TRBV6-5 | CASSYEVSGELFF | TGTGCCAGCAGTTACGAGGTGTCCGGGGAGCTGTTTTTT
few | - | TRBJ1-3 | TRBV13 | CASSQRAQRSGNTIYF | TGTGCCAGCAGCCAGAGGGCACAGCGTTCTGGAAACACCATATATTTT
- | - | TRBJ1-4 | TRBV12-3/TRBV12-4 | CASSLGAWEKLFF | TGTGCCAGCAGTTTGGGGGCGTGGGAAAAACTGTTTTTT
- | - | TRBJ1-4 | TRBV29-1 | CTARGRNEKLFF | TGCACGGCCAGGGGCAGGAATGAAAAACTGTTTTTT
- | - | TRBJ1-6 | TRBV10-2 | CASSEGSQFHF | TGCGCCAGCAGTGAGGGATCCCAATTCCACTTT
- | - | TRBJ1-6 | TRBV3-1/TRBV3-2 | CASSQEFRDYNSPLHF | TGTGCCAGCAGCCAAGAGTTCCGGGATTATAATTCACCCCTCCACTTT
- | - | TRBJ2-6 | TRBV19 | CASSWESGANVLTF | TGTGCCAGTAGTTGGGAGTCTGGGGCCAACGTCCTGACTTTC
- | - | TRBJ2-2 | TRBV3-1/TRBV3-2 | CASSHWSPGELFF | TGTGCCAGCAGCCATTGGAGTCCTGGGGAGCTGTTTTTT
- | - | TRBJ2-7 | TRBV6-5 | CASSSLTYEQYF | TGTGCCAGCAGTTCTCTGACCTACGAGCAGTACTTC
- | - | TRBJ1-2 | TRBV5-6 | CASSLGRGDGYTF | TGTGCCAGCAGCTTGGGAAGAGGGGATGGCTACACCTTC
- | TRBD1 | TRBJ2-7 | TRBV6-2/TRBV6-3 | CASSQRTGTYEQYF | TGTGCCAGCAGTCAGAGGACAGGGACTTACGAGCAGTACTTC
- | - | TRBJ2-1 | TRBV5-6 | CASSLDRGGYNEQFF | TGTGCCAGCAGCTTGGACAGGGGAGGGTACAATGAGCAGTTCTTC
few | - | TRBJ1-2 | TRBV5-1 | CASSQGTYGYTF | TGCGCCAGCAGTCAGGGGACCTATGGCTACACCTTC
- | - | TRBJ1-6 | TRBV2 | CASSEVGTFRLSSYNSPLHF | TGTGCCAGCAGTGAAGTCGGGACTTTTAGGCTTAGCTCCTATAATTCACCCCTCCACTTT
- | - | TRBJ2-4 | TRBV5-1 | CASSLASGWGNLGNIQYF | TGCGCCAGCAGCTTGGCCTCTGGTTGGGGGAATCTTGGGAACATTCAGTACTTC
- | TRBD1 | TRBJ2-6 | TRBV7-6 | CASSMPWDRGRLGANVLTF | TGTGCCAGCAGCATGCCTTGGGACAGGGGGCGCCTTGGGGCCAACGTCCTGACTTTC
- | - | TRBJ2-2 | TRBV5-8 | CASSLRDTRGGELFF | TGTGCCAGCAGCTTAAGGGACACCCGGGGCGGGGAGCTGTTTTTT
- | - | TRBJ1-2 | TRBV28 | CASSLPRGRNGYTF | TGTGCCAGCAGTCTACCCCGAGGACGGAATGGCTACACCTTC
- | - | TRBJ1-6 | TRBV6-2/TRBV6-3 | CASSNRRGDSPLHF | TGTGCCAGCAGTAACAGGCGCGGGGATTCACCCCTCCACTTT
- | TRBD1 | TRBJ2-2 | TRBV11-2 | CASSPRTGYTGELFF | TGTGCCAGCAGCCCTAGGACAGGGTACACCGGGGAGCTGTTTTTT
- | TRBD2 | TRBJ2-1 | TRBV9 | CASSVAASGVYNEQFF | TGTGCCAGCAGCGTAGCTGCTAGCGGGGTCTACAATGAGCAGTTCTTC
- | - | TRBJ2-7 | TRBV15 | CATSRVSGSPAYEQYF | TGTGCCACCAGCAGAGTTAGCGGAAGTCCAGCCTACGAGCAGTACTTC
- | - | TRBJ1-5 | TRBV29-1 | CSVTTGRANQPQHF | TGCAGCGTTACCACAGGGCGGGCAAATCAGCCCCAGCATTTT
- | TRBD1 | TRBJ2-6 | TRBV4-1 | CASSHLFPGQGPIVSGANVLTF | TGCGCCAGCAGCCATCTCTTTCCGGGACAGGGCCCTATCGTATCTGGGGCCAACGTCCTGACTTTC
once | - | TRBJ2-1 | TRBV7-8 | CASSLEGLATLEQFF | TGTGCCAGCAGCTTAGAGGGTCTAGCCACTTTGGAGCAGTTCTTC
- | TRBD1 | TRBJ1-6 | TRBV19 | CASSMGQINSPLHF | TGTGCCAGTAGTATGGGACAGATTAATTCACCCCTCCACTTT
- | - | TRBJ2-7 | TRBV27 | CASSSEGPSSYEQYF | TGTGCCAGCAGTTCCGAGGGGCCGAGCTCCTACGAGCAGTACTTC
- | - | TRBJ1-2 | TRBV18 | CASSPLPGRNGYTF | TGTGCCAGCTCACCTCTCCCGGGGCGAAATGGCTACACCTTC
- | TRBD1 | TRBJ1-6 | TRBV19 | CASRPDRSVNSPLHF | TGTGCCAGTAGACCGGACAGGAGTGTCAATTCACCCCTCCACTTT